This T cell receptor beta chain was recovered during a study of blood T cell repertoires in COVID-19 (dated by TCRdb to the early 2020s). For the wider study: Collaborator samples came from the United States, Italy and Spain and covered acute and convalescent phases of COVID-19. The material from the prospective study consisted of cDNA or gDNA derived from T cells, B-cell-depleted T cells, or PBMCs. The dataset comprised deeply sampled blood TCRbeta repertoires from subjects exposed to, actively infected with, or recovered from COVID-19. A freely available public database, intended as a resource for researchers studying the immune response to SARS-CoV-2, is where the repertoires were released. Samples came from the ongoing ImmuneRACE study (first 160 participants) plus 1,254 subjects from 6 global collaborators. A de-identified subject ID, COVID-19 status, age in years and sex were almost always included in the sample metadata. Where HLA class I and class II types were available, the types were taken from metadata supplied by the sample provider, not from assay-based typing. Broad study findings and their caveats: The quantity of clinical and demographic metadata differed by source and by participant and was supplied without curation.

Note on this clone: Which antigen it targets is not known. No per-base quality is available; no much larger clone lies one base away.

TCRbeta CDR3 regions were amplified from genomic DNA using the immunoSEQ Assay, a bias-controlled multiplex PCR. From the authors' description of their analysis: Nucleated cell counts per sample were estimated from amplification of reference gene primers within the assay. To quantify the absolute abundance of each unique TCRbeta CDR3 rearrangement, sequence reads were collapsed and filtered. For each sample, productive Simpson clonality was calculated as the square root of Simpson's diversity index across productive rearrangements. TCRdb carries this immuneACCESS record with in-frame sequences only. Its versions omit some clonotypes, under half of them owing to an unresolved V gene in the studies checked, with the rest unexplained. Clone size and V and J calls were adopted from that table, with D and trimming inferred from the DNA. The sample table holds 45,000 to 60,000 clones, of which 82% were seen once. The ten largest account for over 7.5% of the sample.

Whole blood was collected in K2EDTA tubes by collaborating institutions according to the institutions' own protocols. For TCRbeta analysis, collaborator samples were shipped as frozen whole blood, as isolated PBMCs, or as DNA extracted from either sample type. The sample consisted of peripheral blood. The origin of this receptor is an elderly woman with acute or convalescent COVID-19.

In nucleotides, the sequence is TGTGCCAGCAGCTTAGATCAACAGGGGGCCGGTTCACCCCTCCACTTT. This yields the protein CASSLDQQGAGSPLHF. The chain couples TRBV11-2 to TRBJ1-6; TRBD1 matches 9 bases in the middle. The germline V end is reduced by 0 bases and the J end by 9 bases; junction bases left unmatched: 6. Based on the germline V gene, the CDR1 and CDR2 sequences are SGHAT and FQNNGV. The CDR3, cysteine through phenylalanine, is 16 amino acids long. Just the 48-base CDR3 DNA is kept, in frame starting at base 1.